Following are 32 T cell receptor beta chains from one sample sequenced in a study of blood T cell repertoires in COVID-19. This table comes from immunoSEQ multiplex PCR, and its TCRdb copy is limited to in-frame clones, with some not included. The table shows 200,000 to 250,000 clones, with 86% occurring only once. The sample comprised PBMCs or T cells enriched from blood (not recorded which). These receptors were obtained from a woman in her fifties or sixties in a cohort exposed to, infected with or recovered from COVID-19 (not recorded which).

V usage is TRBV6-5 and J usage is TRBJ1-5; TRBD1 is a possible D gene (6 bases). V lost 2 bases to trimming and J lost 6 bases, with 17 bases between them. Germline assignment: CDR1 MNHEY and CDR2 SVGAGI. The CDR3 spans 16 residues. In DNA form, the CDR3 reads TGTGCCAGCAGTTACAAGTCAGGGGCTGGGGCTCAGCCCCAGCATTTT. Translation: CASSYKSGAGAQPQHF.

This chain joins TRBV19 and TRBJ1-2, with TRBD1 matching over 9 bases. V dropped 5 bases and J dropped 6; count of bases not matched to a gene: 4. Germline CDR1 and CDR2: LNHDA and SQIVND (reference sequence). The CDR3 length is 13 residues. CDR3 in amino acids: CASSPRDRDGYTF. As DNA, the CDR3 is TGTGCCAGTAGTCCGCGGGACAGGGATGGCTACACCTTC.

The CDR3 region has the DNA TGTGCCTGGAGGTATTCGGACAGGCAGTTAAAATGCTATGGCTACACCTTC. It translates to CAWRYSDRQLKCYGYTF. This rearrangement joins TRBV30 to TRBJ1-2, with TRBD1 matching over 7 bases. The CDR3 covers 17 residues. Unmatched junction bases numbered 17, after V lost 3 bases and J lost 4 bases. Germline loops: CDR1 GTSNPN, CDR2 SVGIG (reference sequence).

The chain uses TRBV5-1 and TRBJ1-2; the match to TRBD1 covers 8 bases. V lost 4 bases, J lost 5 bases, and 7 bases stayed unmatched. Germline V lookup: CDR1 SGHRS, CDR2 YFSETQ. This CDR3 has 14 amino acids. CDR3 DNA sequence: TGCGCCAGCAGCCTCACCGGGACAGGATATGGCTACACCTTC. Protein sequence: CASSLTGTGYGYTF.

The rearrangement joins TRBV5-6 to TRBJ2-2; D ambiguous. The DNA end lines up better with TRBJ1-3; the J call may be wrong. The germline CDR1 and CDR2 sequences are SGHDT and YYEEEE. This CDR3 contains 14 residues. CDR3 DNA sequence: TGTGCCAGCAGCCCCTGGGAGGAAAGAAACACCATATATTTT. It encodes CASSPWEERNTIYF.

This clone was recorded once. The chain is built from TRBV5-4 and TRBJ2-3; 7 positions agree with TRBD2. This CDR3 contains 15 residues. Germline V CDR1 and CDR2: SGHNT, YYREEE (reference sequence). With 5 bases clipped from V and 0 bases from J, the junction kept 6 bases outside the gene matches. CDR3: CASSQSGASTDTQYF. The CDR3 DNA follows: TGTGCCAGCAGTCAAAGCGGGGCTAGCACAGATACGCAGTATTTT. The full variable domain, in which reference TRBV5-4 and TRBJ2-3 provide the parts outside the CDR3, is ETGVTQSPTHLIKTRGQQVTLRCSSQSGHNTVSWYQQALGQGPQFIFQYYREEENGRGNFPPRFSGLQFPNYSSELNVNALELDDSALYLCASSQSGASTDTQYFGPGTRLTVL.

The CDR3 coding sequence is TGTGCCATCAACAGCGGGGGGGCCACAGATACGCAGTATTTT. Translation: CAINSGGATDTQYF. V is TRBV10-3 and J is TRBJ2-3, with 10 bases that match TRBD2. Trimming cost V 7 bases and J 2 bases; bases outside gene matches: 3. The germline V gene encodes CDR1 ENHRY and CDR2 SYGVKD. There are 14 residues in the CDR3.

The chain uses TRBV13 and TRBJ1-6; 7 bases map to TRBD1. The CDR3 runs 17 residues. V trimming: 5 bases; J trimming: 6 bases; junction bases outside the gene matches: 13. Germline V gives CDR1 PRHDT, CDR2 FYEKMQ (reference sequence). This chain's CDR3 is CASSPSGTGTANSPLHF. CDR3 DNA: TGTGCCAGCAGCCCAAGTGGAACCGGGACAGCTAATTCACCCCTCCACTTT.

The chain recombines TRBV3-1 (or the pseudogene TRBV3-2) with TRBJ2-2, with 7 positions matching TRBD1. J gave up 4 bases and V 7 bases, and 9 bases lay outside the gene matches. This CDR3 comprises 15 residues. Per germline, CDR1 LGHDT and CDR2 YNNKEL (reference sequence). This chain's CDR3 is CASNAYDRATGELFF. The CDR3 coding sequence is TGTGCCAGCAACGCCTACGACAGGGCCACCGGGGAGCTGTTTTTT.

The chain employs TRBV5-1 and TRBJ2-1, with 10 bases fitting TRBD1. The V gene's germline CDR1 is SGHRS and CDR2 YFSETQ. Trimming took 0 bases from V and 6 from J; bases not matched to a gene: 3. The CDR3 extends over 15 amino acids. CDR3 in amino acids: CASSLETGGANEQFF. CDR3 DNA: TGCGCCAGCAGCTTGGAGACAGGGGGCGCCAATGAGCAGTTCTTC.

This clone was counted once. The chain carries TRBV7-8 and TRBJ2-1, with D hard to call. The CDR3 has 14 amino acids. Trimming left V 3 bases short and J 2 bases short, with 8 bases between. CDR1 is SGHVS, CDR2 FQNEAQ, per germline. The CDR3 loop reads CASSFGFPYNEQFF. The CDR3, as DNA: TGTGCCAGCAGCTTCGGTTTTCCCTACAATGAGCAGTTCTTC.

Here the CDR3 DNA reads TGTGCCAGCAGTTTGGCTACAGGGTTTGAAAAACTGTTTTTT. Residues: CASSLATGFEKLFF. The J gene is TRBJ1-4, the V gene TRBV6-5; the D gene is possibly TRBD1 (6 bases). The V and J ends lost 4 bases and 7 bases respectively, with 13 bases between them. The germline gives CDR1 MNHEY, CDR2 SVGAGI. The CDR3 is 14 amino acids.

The chain employs TRBV4-3 and TRBJ1-1, with 8 bases identical to TRBD1. Germline assignment: CDR1 LGHNA and CDR2 YSLEER. The CDR3 length is 17 residues. The J segment lost 0 bases and the V segment lost 2 bases, leaving 8 bases of the junction unmatched. The DNA of the CDR3 is TGCGCCAGCAGCCAATGGAAGACAGGGGATATGAACACTGAAGCTTTCTTT. Translated, it gives CASSQWKTGDMNTEAFF.

V gene TRBV23-1 combines with J gene TRBJ2-2; D not certain. TRBV23-1 is an ORF for which the function is uncertain. The V end lost 2 bases, the J end lost 0 bases, and 10 bases lay between the germline ends. The CDR3 sequence is 16 residues long. This CDR3 is CASSQPRPANTGELFF. For the CDR3, the DNA is TGCGCCAGCAGTCAACCGCGCCCGGCGAACACCGGGGAGCTGTTTTTT.

The gene calls are TRBV9 and TRBJ1-3; D perhaps matches TRBD1 (6 bases). The CDR3 is made up of 14 amino acids. Germline CDR1 and CDR2: SGDLS and YYNGEE. The V end was cut by 2 bases, the J end by 5 bases, with 11 bases between. The CDR3 DNA sequence: TGTGCCAGCAGCGTTGGGACAAGAAGAAACACCATATATTTT. Its protein is CASSVGTRRNTIYF.

The count of this clone is one. The chain carries TRBV14 and TRBJ2-5; 8 nucleotides align to TRBD1. Germline V gene lookup returns CDR1 SGHDN and CDR2 FVKESK. Trimming took 1 base from V and 3 from J; bases not matched to a gene: 7. The CDR3 spans 16 residues. The CDR3 region is CASSQVRGTGEETQYF. The DNA of the CDR3 is TGTGCCAGCAGCCAAGTCCGGGGGACAGGAGAAGAGACCCAGTACTTC.

This chain joins TRBV5-6 and TRBJ2-3; 7 nucleotides match TRBD2. CDR3 size: 15 residues. Germline CDR1 and CDR2: SGHDT and YYEEEE. V dropped 2 bases and J dropped 0; count of bases not matched to a gene: 3. CDR3 loop: CASSFAAGSTDTQYF. The CDR3 coding sequence is TGTGCCAGCAGCTTTGCAGCGGGGAGCACAGATACGCAGTATTTT.

The CDR3 here is CATEQGAGEAFF. DNA of the CDR3: TGTGCCACCGAACAGGGGGCGGGGGAAGCTTTCTTT. The chain combines TRBV28 with TRBJ1-1, with 9 nucleotides matching TRBD1. After removal of 10 bases from V and 8 bases from J, the junction contained 8 bases not matched to a gene. The germline V gene has CDR1 MDHEN and CDR2 SYDVKM. This CDR3 comprises 12 residues.

This clone was recorded only once. The rearrangement uses TRBV4-2 and TRBJ2-7; the D gene is possibly TRBD1 (5 bases). Germline CDR1 is LGHNA and CDR2 is YNFKEQ. The CDR3 loop spans 15 amino acids. With 1 base removed from V and 3 bases from J, the gap between germline ends came to 13 bases. The CDR3 here is CASSQVQGSSYEQYF. In DNA, the CDR3 is TGTGCCAGCAGCCAAGTCCAGGGTTCAAGCTACGAGCAGTACTTC.

The chain uses TRBV11-2 and TRBJ1-1, with D tentatively TRBD1 (5 bases). The CDR3 runs to 15 residues. Germline CDR1 reads SGHAT; CDR2 reads FQNNGV. V lost 4 bases, J lost 0 bases, and 12 bases lay in between. Here the CDR3 reads CASSSEGLMNTEAFF. DNA of the CDR3: TGTGCCAGCAGCTCAGAGGGGCTTATGAACACTGAAGCTTTCTTT.

The chain is built from TRBV2 and TRBJ2-1; 12 nucleotides line up with TRBD2. Germline CDR1 SNHLY, CDR2 FYNNEI. CDR3 length: 15 residues. V lost 7 bases to trimming and J lost 3 bases; unmatched junction nucleotides: 4. The CDR3 DNA reads TGTGCCAGCACTCGGACTAGCGGGGACTACAATGAGCAGTTCTTC. Amino acid sequence: CASTRTSGDYNEQFF.

J is TRBJ1-5 and V is TRBV5-8, with 7 bases that match TRBD1. V shed 1 base, J shed 4 bases, and the junction held 8 bases outside the gene matches. From germline, CDR1 is SGHTS and CDR2 YDEGEE. This CDR3 contains 16 residues. CDR3 sequence (DNA): TGTGCCAGCAGCTTGTCGGGAACAGGGGTAAATCAGCCCCAGCATTTT. It is translated as CASSLSGTGVNQPQHF. The full variable domain, its missing parts supplied by reference TRBV5-8 and TRBJ1-5, is EAGVTQSPTHLIKTRGQQATLRCSPISGHTSVYWYQQALGLGLQFLLWYDEGEERNRGNFPPRFSGRQFPNYSSELNVNALELEDSALYLCASSLSGTGVNQPQHFGDGTRLSIL.

The chain combines TRBV9 with TRBJ2-3, with 8 positions matching TRBD1. This CDR3 has 16 amino acids. Germline lookup yields CDR1 SGDLS and CDR2 YYNGEE. J lost 0 bases, V lost 4 bases, and 7 bases had no gene match. The CDR3: CASSPRTGTSTDTQYF. The CDR3 nucleotides read TGTGCCAGCAGCCCGCGGACAGGGACTAGCACAGATACGCAGTATTTT. The whole variable domain, remainder taken from reference TRBV9 and TRBJ2-3, is DSGVTQTPKHLITATGQRVTLRCSPRSGDLSVYWYQQSLDQGLQFLIQYYNGEERAKGNILERFSAQQFPDLHSELNLSSLELGDSALYFCASSPRTGTSTDTQYFGPGTRLTVL.

The genes are TRBV7-9 and TRBJ2-7; 7 positions match TRBD1. J gave up 3 bases and V 7 bases, and 9 bases lay outside the gene matches. The length of the CDR3 is 14 residues. The germline gives CDR1 SEHNR, CDR2 FQNEAQ (reference sequence). CDR3 region: CASTRLGQVYEQYF. The CDR3 coding sequence is TGTGCCAGCACCCGATTAGGACAGGTCTACGAGCAGTACTTC.

The chain links TRBV28 to TRBJ1-5; perhaps TRBD1 as D (5 bases). In germline, CDR1 is MDHEN, CDR2 SYDVKM. The V end lost 5 bases, the J end lost 4 bases, and 15 bases lay between the germline ends. The CDR3 length is 15 residues. The CDR3 protein is CASSPAAGHNQPQHF. The DNA for the CDR3 is TGTGCCAGCAGTCCCGCCGCGGGGCATAATCAGCCCCAGCATTTT.

This chain links TRBV28 with TRBJ1-1; D gene unclear. CDR1 MDHEN and CDR2 SYDVKM come from the germline V gene. V shed 3 bases and J shed 11 bases, with 13 bases lying between them. This CDR3 is built from 12 residues. CDR3 in DNA: TGTGCCAGCAGTTTTCCGGTTGATCGGGCTTTCTTT. This codes for CASSFPVDRAFF. Full variable domain (outside the CDR3, taken from reference TRBV28 and TRBJ1-1): DVKVTQSSRYLVKRTGEKVFLECVQDMDHENMFWYRQDPGLGLRLIYFSYDVKMKEKGDIPEGYSVSREKKERFSLILESASTNQTSMYLCASSFPVDRAFFGQGTRLTVV.

V and J are TRBV10-3 and TRBJ1-6, with 8 bases identical to TRBD1. Germline V CDR1 and CDR2: ENHRY, SYGVKD. V gave up 6 bases and J gave up 8 bases; unmatched junction bases: 9. This CDR3 is 15 amino acids long. The CDR3 protein is CAIRTSTGVDSPLHF. For the CDR3, the DNA is TGTGCCATCAGAACCTCGACAGGGGTAGATTCACCCCTCCACTTT.

This clone occurred once. The chain couples TRBV15 to TRBJ1-5, with 7 nucleotides matching TRBD1. The CDR3 consists of 15 residues. In germline, CDR1 is LNHNV, CDR2 YYDKDF (reference sequence). V trimming: 2 bases; J trimming: 6 bases; junction bases outside the gene matches: 7. The CDR3 sequence: CATSRNVQGSQPQHF. In DNA form, the CDR3 reads TGTGCCACCAGCAGAAACGTACAGGGGAGTCAGCCCCAGCATTTT.

The J gene is TRBJ2-1, the V gene TRBV14, with TRBD2 matching over 9 bases. Looked up from germline, CDR1 is SGHDN and CDR2 is FVKESK. The CDR3 is 17 amino acids. Germline trimming cut 1 base from V and 3 bases from J; bases unmatched to any gene: 7. The CDR3 DNA reads TGTGCCAGCAGCCAAGTTCTAGCGGGGAGTATCTACAATGAGCAGTTCTTC. Its translation: CASSQVLAGSIYNEQFF.

The V gene is TRBV29-1, the J gene TRBJ1-2; D unresolved. Looked up from germline, CDR1 is SQVTM and CDR2 is ANQGSEA. The V and J ends lost 4 bases and 4 bases respectively, with 13 bases between them. The CDR3 is 13 amino acids. CDR3 residues: CSVVGPSSYGYTF. DNA for the CDR3: TGCAGCGTTGTGGGCCCCTCATCCTATGGCTACACCTTC.

This clone was seen only a few times. V is TRBV7-9 and J is TRBJ2-7; perhaps TRBD1 as D (6 bases). Germline loops: CDR1 SEHNR, CDR2 FQNEAQ (reference sequence). Trimming removed 5 bases from V and 0 bases from J, with 14 bases in between. The CDR3 sequence is 15 residues long. CDR3 nucleotides: TGTGCCAGCAGCCTTGGACAGATTTACTCCTACGAGCAGTACTTC. Amino acids: CASSLGQIYSYEQYF.

This chain connects TRBV6-5 to TRBJ2-5, with D tentatively TRBD2 (5 bases). The germline V gene has CDR1 MNHEY and CDR2 SVGAGI. Between the trimmed V and J ends, which lost 7 bases and 5 bases, there was a span of 17 bases. This CDR3 is 14 amino acids long. The CDR3 loop is CASKPNGEWETQYF. For the CDR3, the DNA is TGTGCCAGCAAACCCAACGGGGAATGGGAGACCCAGTACTTC.